What follows are 2 T cell receptor beta chains derived from one specimen sequenced in a study of blood T cell repertoires in COVID-19. The assay was immunoSEQ multiplex PCR, and TCRdb's table has in-frame clones only and misses some. Of about 130,000 clones listed, roughly 89% are singletons. The sequenced sample consisted of peripheral blood. These receptors were obtained from a man aged 50-60 years with active or convalescent COVID-19.

This clone turned up a few times. The chain joins TRBV28 to TRBJ2-1, with TRBD1 matching over 8 bases. Germline assignment: CDR1 MDHEN and CDR2 SYDVKM. The CDR3 has 14 amino acids. V trimming: 4 bases; J trimming: 6 bases; junction bases outside the gene matches: 5. CDR3 amino acids: CASSSRDRRNEQFF. The CDR3 bases are TGTGCCAGCAGTTCACGGGACAGGCGCAATGAGCAGTTCTTC.

The chain joins TRBV7-2 to TRBJ2-7; maybe TRBD1 (6 bases). V was pared by 2 bases and J by 0 bases, with 14 bases between. This CDR3 is built from 16 residues. Looked up from germline, CDR1 is SGHTA and CDR2 is FQGNSA. The CDR3 coding sequence is TGTGCCAGCAGCTTAAGGCACAGGGTTAGCTCCTACGAGCAGTACTTC. This encodes CASSLRHRVSSYEQYF.